The 22 T cell receptor beta chains presented below share a single source sample, sequenced in a study of T cells in women clearing cervical HPV infection. Profiled with immunoSEQ multiplex PCR; TCRdb holds only in-frame clones, not every one. The sample has roughly 20,000 clones, and its top ten clones hold approximately 5.2%. The sample consisted of blood buffy coat. The origin of the receptors is a woman aged 18 to 75 with a cervical HPV16 infection that either progressed to CIN3+ or cleared (not recorded which).

As regards this clone: The CDR3 is cut off 3 residues early in the read; its end comes from the germline J gene. This sequence joins TRBV6-1 and TRBJ2-3; 11 nucleotides agree with TRBD1. CDR1 is MNHNS and CDR2 is SASEGT in the germline V gene. The CDR3 runs 13 residues. CDR3 sequence: CASSEADRGPQYF. The CDR3 DNA, read in part, is TGTGCCAGCAGTGAAGCGGACAGGGGGCCG.

As concerns this clone: The CDR3 is cut off 3 residues early in the read; its end comes from the germline J gene. This sequence joins TRBV7-2 and TRBJ2-5, with a possible D match to TRBD2 (5 bases). Germline loops: CDR1 SGHTA, CDR2 FQGNSA. The CDR3 loop spans 14 amino acids. The chain's CDR3 is CASSLVAGTDTQYF. CDR3 DNA, as far as it was read: TGTGCCAGCAGCTTAGTGGCGGGCACAGATACC.

As to this clone: The read terminates 3 residues before the CDR3 end, so the remaining end is supplied by the germline J gene. This chain joins TRBV6-1 and TRBJ1-1; D call uncertain. Germline CDR1 and CDR2: MNHNS and SASEGT. This CDR3 spans 15 amino acids. Trimming cost V 2 bases and J 3 bases, with 13 bases left between them. The CDR3: CASSETVKTYTEAFF. The CDR3 bases that were read are TGTGCCAGCAGTGAAACAGTGAAAACCTACACTGAA.

To note about this clone: Read data end 3 residues before the CDR3 end; the end is taken from the germline J gene. The chain couples TRBV20-1 to TRBJ2-2; TRBD1 might be the D (5 bases). The germline V gene has CDR1 DFQATT and CDR2 SNEGSKA (reference sequence). This CDR3 has 13 residues. The CDR3 region is CSARGTFFSPLFF. The CDR3 bases that were read are TGCAGTGCTAGAGGGACATTTTTTTCACCG.

Remarks on this clone: The read ends 3 residues shy of where the CDR3 ends; the end is completed using the germline J gene. V is TRBV20-1 and J is TRBJ2-1; no clear D gene. The germline CDR1 and CDR2 sequences are DFQATT and SNEGSKA (reference sequence). Trimming took 5 bases from V and 1 from J, leaving 3 bases between them. The CDR3 has 11 residues. CDR3 DNA (partial): TGCAGTGCTCCGTCCTACAATGAG. Translation gives CSAPSYNE. The complete CDR3 sequence is CSAPSYNEQFF.

As for this clone: The read terminates 3 residues before the CDR3 end, so the remaining end is supplied by the germline J gene. V usage is TRBV12-3 or TRBV12-4 and J usage is TRBJ1-3; no reliable D call. This CDR3 is 17 amino acids long. The V gene lost 2 bases and the J gene lost 0 bases, with 14 bases spanning the gap. The covered CDR3 bases are TGTGCCAGCAGTTTAATGTGGATGTACAGCTCTGGAAACACC. It translates to CASSLMWMYSSGNT. The entire CDR3 reads CASSLMWMYSSGNTIYF.

Remarks on this clone: The read ends 3 residues before the CDR3 terminus; that terminus is restored from the germline J gene. The chain employs TRBV5-1 and TRBJ2-3, with D uncertain. The CDR3 consists of 14 residues. The V end lost 5 bases, the J end lost 4 bases, and 14 bases lay between the germline ends. CDR1 is SGHRS and CDR2 is YFSETQ in the germline V gene. The CDR3 loop is CASSVPTAADTQYF. CDR3 bases read: TGCGCCAGCAGTGTCCCAACTGCTGCAGATACG.

On this clone: The DNA ends 3 residues before the CDR3 does, and the rest of the CDR3 is filled in from the germline J gene. The gene calls are TRBV7-2 and TRBJ1-2; TRBD1 might be the D (5 bases). The CDR3 length is 14 residues. The germline V gene encodes CDR1 SGHTA and CDR2 FQGNSA. Trimming took off 5 bases at V and 4 bases at J, with 14 bases between the two ends. The CDR3 spells CASSDVGGRYGYTF. The part of the CDR3 DNA that was read is TGTGCCAGCAGCGACGTCGGGGGACGCTATGGC.

About this clone itself: The CDR3 end lies 3 residues beyond the end of the read and is filled in from the germline J gene. This chain connects TRBV20-1 to TRBJ1-2; weak D call: TRBD1 (6 bases). Germline CDR1 and CDR2: DFQATT and SNEGSKA (reference sequence). Between the trimmed V and J ends, which lost 4 bases and 0 bases, there was a span of 21 bases. The CDR3 runs to 17 residues. CDR3 amino acids: CSAMALVTGVSNYGYTF. CDR3 DNA (partial): TGCAGTGCTATGGCCTTGGTGACAGGCGTCTCTAACTATGGC.

As concerns this clone: The read gets to within 3 residues of the CDR3 end, and the germline J gene fills in the rest. The chain uses TRBV5-4 and TRBJ1-2; maybe TRBD1 (6 bases). Trimming took off 5 bases at V and 5 bases at J, with 13 bases between the two ends. From germline, CDR1 is SGHNT and CDR2 YYREEE (reference sequence). This CDR3 spans 13 amino acids. Here the CDR3 reads CASSIQGGYGYTF. The CDR3 bases that were read are TGTGCCAGCAGTATACAGGGAGGGTATGGC.

About this clone: With the read ending 3 residues before the CDR3 end, the germline J gene is used to fill in that end. This chain links TRBV19 with TRBJ2-1; 8 bases are shared with TRBD1. Per germline, CDR1 LNHDA and CDR2 SQIVND (reference sequence). J was trimmed by 7 bases and V by 5 bases; bases with no gene match: 7. This CDR3 contains 14 residues. CDR3 DNA (partial): TGTGCCAGTAGTGCCCAGGGGGCGGGGAATGAG. It codes for CASSAQGAGNE. In full, the CDR3 is CASSAQGAGNEQFF.

With regard to this clone: The read terminates 3 residues before the CDR3 end, so the remaining end is supplied by the germline J gene. The chain is built from TRBV5-1 and TRBJ2-7, with D perhaps TRBD1 (5 bases). The CDR3 contains 12 residues. Germline V gives CDR1 SGHRS, CDR2 YFSETQ. The V gene lost 4 bases and the J gene lost 4 bases, with 9 bases spanning the gap. The CDR3 region is CASSADSYEQYF. Incomplete CDR3 DNA: TGCGCCAGCAGCGCTGACAGTTACGAG.

The DNA read from the CDR3 is TGTGCCTGGAGTCGCGGGGATGGAGAGACC. Its protein product is CAWSRGDGET. The whole CDR3 reads CAWSRGDGETQYF. This chain links TRBV30 with TRBJ2-5, with a weak D call TRBD2 (6 bases). The CDR3 goes on 3 residues after the read ends, and that part is filled in from the germline J gene. The CDR3 is 13 amino acids. The ends were cut back, 2 bases at V and 4 bases at J, with 11 bases in the middle. Germline CDR1 GTSNPN, CDR2 SVGIG (reference sequence).

As to this clone: Sequencing ends 3 residues short of the CDR3 end; the germline J gene provides the rest. The genes are TRBV5-1 and TRBJ2-7; D may be TRBD1 (6 bases). V shed 5 bases and J shed 3 bases, with 18 bases lying between them. The CDR3 has 15 residues. Germline CDR1 and CDR2: SGHRS and YFSETQ. This CDR3 is CASRHPAEGGYEQYF. Partial CDR3 DNA: TGCGCCAGCAGGCACCCGGCGGAAGGGGGCTACGAG.

Concerning this clone: The CDR3 end falls 3 residues outside the read, so it is completed with the germline J gene. The chain uses TRBV7-3 and TRBJ1-1, with a possible D match to TRBD1 (5 bases). Trimming took 5 bases from V and 1 from J, leaving 11 bases between them. Germline V gives CDR1 SGHTA, CDR2 FQGTGA. The CDR3 contains 14 residues. The sequenced part of the CDR3 DNA is TGTGCCAGCAGCCCTCTGGGGGGGAACACTGAA. Translating gives CASSPLGGNTE. The complete CDR3 reads CASSPLGGNTEAFF. The variable domain in full, completed from reference TRBV7-3 and TRBJ1-1, reads GAGVSQTPSNKVTEKGKYVELRCDPISGHTALYWYRQSLGQGPEFLIYFQGTGAADDSGLPNDRFFAVRPEGSVSTLKIQRTERGDSAVYLCASSPLGGNTEAFFGQGTRLTVV.

Note on this clone: Read coverage stops 3 residues before the CDR3 terminus; the germline J gene supplies the remainder. The rearrangement links TRBV14 to TRBJ2-2; D might be TRBD2 (6 bases). CDR1 and CDR2 (germline): SGHDN, FVKESK. The CDR3 length is 12 residues. V shed 3 bases and J shed 9 bases, with 8 bases lying between them. CDR3 in amino acids: CASSHRGWELFF. CDR3 bases read: TGTGCCAGCAGCCACCGGGGGTGGGAG.

Turning to this clone: With the read ending 3 residues before the CDR3 end, the germline J gene is used to fill in that end. The gene calls are TRBV5-1 and TRBJ2-2, with 11 bases that match TRBD1. Germline CDR1 is SGHRS and CDR2 is YFSETQ. The CDR3 runs to 16 residues. CDR3 bases read: TGCGCCAGCAGCTTGAGGACAGGGGGCCCTAATGAAAAG. Translating gives CASSLRTGGPNEK. The complete CDR3 sequence is CASSLRTGGPNEKLFF.

With respect to this clone: Sequencing ends 3 residues short of the CDR3 end; the germline J gene provides the rest. The genes are TRBV19 and TRBJ2-3; TRBD1 matches 10 bases. Per germline, CDR1 LNHDA and CDR2 SQIVND (reference sequence). This CDR3 has 15 residues. V was clipped by 5 bases and J by 4 bases; unmatched bases: 6. The covered CDR3 bases are TGTGCCAGTAGTCCCGACAGGGGGCAAGCAGATACG. Its translation: CASSPDRGQADT. In full, the CDR3 is CASSPDRGQADTQYF.

As concerns this clone: Read coverage stops 3 residues before the CDR3 terminus; the germline J gene supplies the remainder. V is TRBV7-3 and J is TRBJ1-1; D is perhaps TRBD1 (5 bases). V gave up 5 bases and J gave up 1 base, with 11 bases separating them. This CDR3 region has 14 residues. Germline V gene data show CDR1 as SGHTA and CDR2 as FQGTGA. CDR3 protein: CASSLGRGNTEAFF. The CDR3 DNA, read in part, is TGTGCCAGCAGCCTCGGGAGGGGGAACACTGAA.

This CDR3 reads CSAPHTGQGENYGYTF. The DNA read from the CDR3 is TGCAGTGCGCCCCACACGGGGCAGGGGGAGAACTATGGC. The gene calls are TRBV20-1 and TRBJ1-2; 7 positions agree with TRBD1. The sequence runs out 3 residues before the end of the CDR3; the remainder is reconstructed from the germline J gene. This CDR3 spans 16 amino acids. V lost 6 bases to trimming and J lost 2 bases; unmatched junction nucleotides: 15. Germline V gives CDR1 DFQATT, CDR2 SNEGSKA (reference sequence).

Comments on this clone: The sequenced fragment ends 3 residues before the CDR3 boundary, so the rest is inferred from the germline J gene. The genes are TRBV6-2 or TRBV6-3 and TRBJ1-2, with D hard to call. The CDR3 extends over 15 amino acids. Looked up from germline, CDR1 is MNHEY and CDR2 is SVGEGT. CDR3 amino acids: CASSYSSGVYNDYTF. The sequenced CDR3 bases are TGTGCCAGCAGTTACTCTAGCGGGGTTTACAATGAC.

Regarding this clone: The read gets to within 3 residues of the CDR3 end, and the germline J gene fills in the rest. The chain links TRBV12-5 to TRBJ2-2; D unclear. This CDR3 is 13 amino acids long. Germline loops: CDR1 LGHNT, CDR2 FRNRAP. V was trimmed by 6 bases and J by 1 base, leaving 6 bases between them. CDR3 in amino acids: CASGPRNTGELFF. The sequenced CDR3 bases are TGTGCTAGTGGCCCCAGGAACACCGGGGAG.